This T cell receptor beta chain was retrieved from a study of regulatory T cells. Study outcomes and limitations: Regulatory T cells from CD3G-deficient patients were less diverse than autologous conventional CD4+ cells and control regulatory cells.

Turning to this clone: Its specificity is unknown.

The primer mix had 52 TRBV and 13 TRBJ primers. Some clones are missing from TCRdb's copy, which holds only in-frame ones; the method was immunoSEQ multiplex PCR. Here the sample spans some 6,000 clones, approximately 92% being singletons. Trimming took off 2 bases at V and 4 bases at J, with 16 bases between the two ends. Germline V gene sequence: CDR1 SGHVS, CDR2 FQNEAQ. The CDR3 spans 16 residues. Sorting split CD4+ cells into CD25-high CD127-low Tregs and CD25-low CD127-high conventional T cells. Sequenced material: CD4+ Tregs sorted from blood. The chain recombines TRBV7-8 with TRBJ2-3, with D perhaps matching TRBD2 (6 bases). The TCR was taken from a person between 18 and 35 years old with CD3G deficiency. The CDR3 loop reads CASSLLGDFPPDTQYF. In DNA form, the CDR3 reads TGTGCCAGCAGCTTACTCGGGGACTTCCCCCCAGATACGCAGTATTTT. Filled out from reference TRBV7-8 and TRBJ2-3, the complete variable domain reads GAGVSQSPRYKVAKRGQDVALRCDPISGHVSLFWYQQALGQGPEFLTYFQNEAQLDKSGLPSDRFFAERPEGSVSTLKIQRTQQEDSAVYLCASSLLGDFPPDTQYFGPGTRLTVL.